The rows below give T cell receptor beta chains drawn from one sample of a study of OX40 agonist ivuxolimab in advanced cancers. The protocol was immunoSEQ multiplex PCR, while the TCRdb copy is restricted to in-frame clones and leaves out a portion. The data contain roughly 100,000 clones, 70% to 85% of them singletons. Sequences were derived from CD4+ or CD8+ T cells sorted from blood, sampled in a trial of the OX40 agonist ivuxolimab. Every receptor here comes from an adult with an advanced solid tumor such as melanoma, head and neck, liver or kidney cancer. Each CDR3 is given with its conserved first and last residue. A D gene is named only where the DNA matches it firmly. Size is omitted from some rows. Given values are once, few, many or a class for expanded clones.

clone_size	j_call	d_call	v_call	cdr3_nt	cdr3_aa
.	TRBJ2-1	TRBD1	TRBV19	TGTGCCAGTATTGACCGGGACAGCCCCTACAATGAGCAGTTCTTC	CASIDRDSPYNEQFF
few	TRBJ2-1	.	TRBV7-3	TGTGCCAGCAGCTTTAACTCCTACAATGAGCAGTTCTTC	CASSFNSYNEQFF
.	TRBJ1-1	.	TRBV5-1	TGCGCCAGCAGCTTGGGGGCGGAAGCTTTCTTT	CASSLGAEAFF
.	TRBJ1-2	.	TRBV6-6	TGTGCCAGCAGTTTCTCATCGGCGGCGTTGGGCCACACCTTC	CASSFSSAALGHTF
.	TRBJ2-5	.	TRBV7-8	TGTGCCAGCAGCTCTCCCCTCGTCGCAGGAGAGACCCAGTACTTC	CASSSPLVAGETQYF
.	TRBJ1-2	.	TRBV19	TGTGCCAGTAGTATTCCAGTGACAGACTCCTACACCTTC	CASSIPVTDSYTF
.	TRBJ1-4	TRBD1	TRBV5-4	TGTGCCAGCAGTTTAGACAGGGGAAATGAAAAACTGTTTTTT	CASSLDRGNEKLFF
.	TRBJ2-7	.	TRBV7-2	TGTGCCAGCAGCTTAGGGGCTAGCGTTCCCTACGAGCAGTACTTC	CASSLGASVPYEQYF
.	TRBJ2-7	.	TRBV5-8	TGTGCCAGCAGACCGCGGAAGGGATCCTACGAGCAGTACTTC	CASRPRKGSYEQYF
.	TRBJ1-5	TRBD1	TRBV28	TGTGCCAGCAGTCAAGGACAGGGCTTTCAGCCCCAGCATTTT	CASSQGQGFQPQHF
.	TRBJ2-7	.	TRBV18	TGTGCCAGCTCACCCCAAGAAGGGCGCGGGATTCACTTC	CASSPQEGRGIHF
.	TRBJ1-2	.	TRBV6-1	TGTGCCAGCAGTGAAGTTCGGGGAAACTATGGCTACACCTTC	CASSEVRGNYGYTF
.	TRBJ2-5	.	TRBV11-3	TGTGCCAGCAGCTTATCCGGGACCCGGGAGACCCAGTACTTC	CASSLSGTRETQYF
.	TRBJ2-3	TRBD2	TRBV11-2	TGTGCCAGCAGGCTTAGCGGGGCGGGAGATACGCAGTATTTT	CASRLSGAGDTQYF
.	TRBJ1-5	.	TRBV6-5	TGTGCCAGCGGGAGAGGGCAGCCCCAGCATTTT	CASGRGQPQHF
.	TRBJ2-2	.	TRBV7-8	TGTGCCAGCAGCTTAGAGAGGGCGCAAGACACCGGGGAGCTGTTTTTT	CASSLERAQDTGELFF